These 5 T cell receptor beta chains originate from one sample sequenced in a study of OX40 agonist ivuxolimab in advanced cancers. Only in-frame clones appear in the TCRdb table, and some are missing; sequencing was by immunoSEQ multiplex PCR. The sample shows about 64,000 clones, about four fifths of them seen only once. The starting material was CD4+ or CD8+ T cells sorted from blood, obtained in a trial of the OX40 agonist ivuxolimab. The receptors come from an adult with an advanced solid tumor such as melanoma, head and neck, liver or kidney cancer.

This rearrangement joins TRBV6-4 to TRBJ1-4; no reliable D call. CDR3 length: 16 residues. Per the germline V gene, CDR1 is MRHNA and CDR2 is SNTAGT. Trimming pared 0 bases from V and 3 bases from J, leaving 11 bases between. The CDR3 coding sequence is TGTGCCAGCAGTGACTCGGTTATGGCGGCTAATGAAAAACTGTTTTTT. This gives the protein CASSDSVMAANEKLFF.

The chain employs TRBV5-1 and TRBJ2-5, with D possibly matching TRBD2 (5 bases). The V and J ends lost 5 bases and 4 bases respectively, with 21 bases between them. The CDR3 covers 16 residues. Germline V gene data show CDR1 as SGHRS and CDR2 as YFSETQ. The CDR3 spells CASRLRRGTHLETQYF. The CDR3 nucleotides read TGCGCCAGCAGGCTGAGACGGGGAACACATCTAGAGACCCAGTACTTC.

This chain connects TRBV11-3 to TRBJ1-1; D unresolved. The length of the CDR3 is 13 residues. The germline CDR1 and CDR2 sequences are SGHNT and YENEEA. V was pared by 1 base and J by 1 base, with 4 bases between. The CDR3 loop reads CASSLGENTEAFF. CDR3 coding DNA: TGTGCCAGCAGCTTAGGAGAGAACACTGAAGCTTTCTTT. Full variable domain (rest looked up from reference TRBV11-3 and TRBJ1-1): EAGVVQSPRYKIIEKKQPVAFWCNPISGHNTLYWYLQNLGQGPELLIRYENEEAVDDSQLPKDRFSAERLKGVDSTLKIQPAELGDSAVYLCASSLGENTEAFFGQGTRLTVV.

This clone was picked up one time. The chain combines TRBV7-2 with TRBJ2-7, with D perhaps matching TRBD1 (6 bases). From germline, CDR1 is SGHTA and CDR2 FQGNSA. The CDR3 consists of 14 residues. V gave up 6 bases and J gave up 7 bases, with 19 bases separating them. This chain's CDR3 is CASSNRAPVREQYF. The CDR3 DNA is TGTGCCAGCAGTAACAGGGCCCCCGTTAGAGAGCAGTACTTC.

This rearrangement joins TRBV2 to TRBJ1-5; 8 bases align to TRBD1. Germline CDR1 SNHLY, CDR2 FYNNEI. V trimming: 4 bases; J trimming: 2 bases; junction bases outside the gene matches: 1. The CDR3 covers 14 residues. The CDR3: CASSVTGGNQPQHF. Here the CDR3 DNA reads TGTGCCAGCAGTGTGACAGGGGGCAATCAGCCCCAGCATTTT.